This is a list of T cell receptor beta chains from one sample in a study of cytomegalovirus exposure and HLA in healthy donors. Assay used: immunoSEQ multiplex PCR; TCRdb lists only in-frame clones, some missing. This sample has roughly 92,000 clones, with 75% to 90% found just once. The sequenced material came from PBMCs. The origin of the receptors is a man aged 50-60 years in good health and CMV-seropositive. Both conserved end residues are part of each CDR3. The order of the fields is D gene, V gene, clone size, J gene, CDR3 protein, CDR3 DNA. D genes are given only for firm matches. The size entry is marked missing in some rows and otherwise reads once, few, many or a size class.

>TRBD1|TRBV5-1|.|TRBJ1-1
CASSLASGQGNTEAFF
TGCGCCAGCAGCTTGGCATCGGGACAGGGTAACACTGAAGCTTTCTTT
>TRBD1|TRBV30|.|TRBJ1-5
CACSPGTGDQPQHF
TGTGCCTGTTCACCCGGGACAGGGGATCAGCCCCAGCATTTT
>TRBD1|TRBV7-2|.|TRBJ1-5
CASSQSLTGGVQPQHF
TGTGCCAGCAGCCAGTCCCTCACAGGGGGCGTTCAGCCCCAGCATTTT
>TRBD2|TRBV29-1|few|TRBJ2-3
CSVVGTSGILDTQYF
TGCAGCGTTGTTGGGACTAGTGGCATCCTGGATACGCAGTATTTT
>.|TRBV5-8|once|TRBJ2-5
CASSFAGAAETQYF
TGTGCCAGCAGCTTTGCCGGAGCGGCAGAGACCCAGTACTTC
>TRBD2|TRBV9|once|TRBJ2-7
CASSRGTSAYEQYF
TGTGCCAGCAGCAGAGGGACTAGCGCTTACGAGCAGTACTTC
>.|TRBV7-6|few|TRBJ2-1
CASSLGTSLEQFF
TGTGCCAGCAGCTTGGGGACTTCGCTAGAGCAGTTCTTC
>TRBD2|TRBV5-1|few|TRBJ2-7
CASSFLASGRTASYEQYF
TGCGCCAGCAGCTTTCTGGCTAGCGGGAGGACTGCCTCCTACGAGCAGTACTTC
>.|TRBV6-1|.|TRBJ2-5
CASSRDSLAESQYF
TGTGCCAGCAGTCGCGACTCCTTGGCGGAGTCCCAGTACTTC
>.|TRBV5-1|.|TRBJ2-3
CASSLEGRGSDTQYF
TGCGCCAGCAGCTTGGAGGGCAGGGGCTCAGATACACAGTATTTT
>TRBD1|TRBV29-1|.|TRBJ2-3
CSVEVPTGGAGDTQYF
TGCAGCGTTGAAGTACCAACAGGGGGCGCGGGAGATACGCAGTATTTT
>.|TRBV28|.|TRBJ1-2
CASSSTGGANYGYTF
TGTGCCAGCAGTTCCACAGGAGGGGCTAACTATGGCTACACCTTC
>TRBD1|TRBV7-2|.|TRBJ1-4
CASSSGQGGDTNEKLFF
TGTGCCAGCAGCTCCGGACAGGGAGGTGATACTAATGAAAAACTGTTTTTT
>.|TRBV4-1|.|TRBJ2-3
CASSPKVREWSTDTQYF
TGCGCCAGCAGCCCCAAGGTCCGGGAGTGGAGCACAGATACGCAGTATTTT
>TRBD1|TRBV15|.|TRBJ1-1
CATSRDRALEAFF
TGTGCCACCAGCAGGGACAGGGCGCTTGAAGCTTTCTTT
>TRBD2|TRBV5-1|.|TRBJ2-5
CASSLSLAGPQETQYF
TGCGCCAGCAGCTTGTCTTTAGCGGGACCCCAAGAGACCCAGTACTTC
>TRBD1|TRBV25-1|few|TRBJ1-5
CASSGDSYVNQPQHF
TGTGCCAGCAGTGGGGACAGTTACGTGAATCAACCCCAGCATTTT
>TRBD2|TRBV19|.|TRBJ2-7
CASSTTSGNYEQYF
TGTGCCAGTAGTACGACTAGCGGGAACTACGAGCAGTACTTC
>TRBD1|TRBV12-5|.|TRBJ1-5
CASSGQGATQPQHF
TGTGCTAGTTCCGGACAGGGGGCTACTCAGCCCCAGCATTTT
>TRBD1|TRBV4-1|.|TRBJ2-7
CASSHGGPTGDYEQYF
TGCGCCAGCAGCCACGGGGGCCCGACAGGGGACTACGAGCAGTACTTC
>TRBD2|TRBV19|few|TRBJ2-3
CASRTSGSADTQYF
TGTGCCAGTAGAACTAGCGGGAGCGCAGATACGCAGTATTTT
>TRBD2|TRBV27|.|TRBJ2-7
CASSDPGGYSYEQYF
TGTGCCAGCAGTGACCCGGGGGGGTACTCCTACGAGCAGTACTTC
>TRBD2|TRBV6-6|.|TRBJ2-2
CASLAGGAVGELFF
TGTGCCAGCCTAGCCGGGGGGGCGGTCGGGGAGCTGTTTTTT
>TRBD1|TRBV19|.|TRBJ1-2
CASSTTGGDGYTF
TGTGCCAGTAGTACCACAGGGGGCGATGGCTACACCTTC
>.|TRBV9|.|TRBJ1-5
CASSVSPRTVNQPQHF
TGTGCCAGCAGCGTGTCCCCTAGGACAGTAAATCAGCCCCAGCATTTT
>.|TRBV7-9|once|TRBJ2-5
CASSFGGGQYF
TGTGCCAGCAGCTTCGGCGGTGGCCAGTACTTC
>.|TRBV9|.|TRBJ1-2
CASSVKQGSYGYTF
TGTGCCAGCAGCGTCAAACAGGGAAGCTATGGCTACACCTTC
>.|TRBV7-2|.|TRBJ1-3
CASSLAAQATSGNTIYF
TGTGCCAGCAGCTTAGCGGCACAGGCGACGTCTGGAAACACCATATATTTT
>.|TRBV19|few|TRBJ1-2
CASREGRLDGYTF
TGTGCCAGTAGGGAGGGACGGTTAGACGGCTACACCTTC
>TRBD1|TRBV10-3|.|TRBJ2-1
CAISEEGAYEQFF
TGTGCCATCAGTGAGGAGGGGGCCTATGAGCAGTTCTTC
>TRBD2|TRBV30|.|TRBJ2-1
CAWSPTSGDHNEQFF
TGTGCCTGGAGCCCGACTAGCGGAGACCACAATGAGCAGTTCTTC
>TRBD1|TRBV7-9|few|TRBJ2-3
CASSLPRATGRPTDTQYF
TGTGCCAGCAGCTTACCCCGGGCGACAGGGCGGCCCACAGATACGCAGTATTTT
>TRBD2|TRBV4-1|.|TRBJ2-1
CASSQAPSGSNYNEQFF
TGCGCCAGCAGCCAGGCCCCTAGCGGGAGTAATTACAATGAGCAGTTCTTC
>.|TRBV1|.|TRBJ1-2
CTSSQDHVGVNYGYTF
TGCACCAGCAGCCAAGATCATGTCGGGGTGAACTATGGCTACACCTTC
>.|TRBV18|.|TRBJ1-2
CASSPTRVLSQGYTF
TGTGCCAGCTCACCGACCAGGGTTCTGTCTCAAGGCTACACCTTC
>.|TRBV18|.|TRBJ2-1
CASSPPSARAYNEQFF
TGTGCCAGCTCACCACCGTCAGCGCGGGCGTACAATGAGCAGTTCTTC
>.|TRBV5-4|.|TRBJ2-5
CASSSASKGGETQYF
TGTGCCAGCAGCTCGGCCTCCAAGGGAGGAGAGACCCAGTACTTC
>.|TRBV11-2|.|TRBJ1-2
CASSPPSTEANYGYTF
TGTGCCAGCAGCCCACCCTCGACAGAAGCTAACTATGGCTACACCTTC
>.|TRBV5-1|.|TRBJ1-1
CASSLIRGTEAFF
TGCGCCAGCAGCTTGATTAGGGGCACTGAAGCTTTCTTT
>TRBD1|TRBV2|.|TRBJ1-5
CASRVTTGDNQPQHF
TGTGCCAGCAGGGTCACGACAGGGGACAATCAGCCCCAGCATTTT
>TRBD2|TRBV6-5|.|TRBJ2-1
CASSYRTSGRNEQFF
TGTGCCAGCAGTTACCGGACTAGTGGGAGGAATGAGCAGTTCTTC
>.|TRBV11-2|.|TRBJ2-7
CASSPISGNSYEQYF
TGTGCCAGCAGCCCTATTAGCGGAAACTCCTACGAGCAGTACTTC
>TRBD1|TRBV6-6|.|TRBJ1-5
CASRFSGQGNQPQHF
TGTGCCAGCAGATTTTCAGGACAGGGCAATCAGCCCCAGCATTTT